This TCR beta chain originates from a study of blood T cell repertoires in COVID-19. For the study at large: The origin of the acute and convalescent COVID-19 samples was the United States, Italy and Spain.

Participants' reported clinical history set cohort assignment. In the 2 weeks before study entry, exposed participants met a COVID-19 case, which was PCR-confirmed or clinician-diagnosed. Authors' processing steps: Cell counts per sample came from amplifying reference gene primers. Sequencing was performed with immunoSEQ multiplex PCR; in TCRdb, only in-frame clones are kept and a portion is missing. D and trimming were read from the DNA, whereas the V and J calls and clone size are those reported in that table. Here the sample spans about 140,000 clones, approximately 80% being singletons. The CDR3 covers 14 residues. Germline CDR1 and CDR2: SNHLY and FYNNEI. Trimming at V came to 5 bases and at J to 1 base, leaving 4 bases not matched to a gene.

The chain employs TRBV2 and TRBJ2-7, with 8 nucleotides matching TRBD2. Sequenced material: PBMCs or T cells enriched from blood (not recorded which). The sequence came from a woman aged 18-29 years who had been exposed to COVID-19. The chain's CDR3 is CASSRSGGSYEQYF. CDR3 in DNA: TGTGCCAGCAGTCGGTCGGGAGGGTCCTACGAGCAGTACTTC.